One sample yielded the 8 T cell receptor gamma chains listed below, sequenced in a study of γδ T cells in repeated Plasmodium falciparum infection. Vgamma9/Vdelta2+ and Vdelta2-negative gammadelta T cells were flow-sorted from PBMC for bulk sequencing. TCRdb processed the multiplex PCR reads again with the CATT caller. The table includes over 25,000 gamma-chain clones, about 3% detected once. The sample was gamma-delta T cells from blood. These receptors were taken from a pool of human donors (malaria-infected and uninfected, not separated).

This clone was seen many times. The chain couples TRGV3 to TRGJ1 or TRGJ2. There are 14 residues in the CDR3. The V gene end was trimmed by 0 bases and the J gene end by 0 bases; junction bases not matched to a gene: 2. CDR1 is VTNTFY and CDR2 is YDVSTARD in the germline V gene (reference sequence). CDR3 nucleotide sequence: TGTGCCACCTGGGACAGGGCGAATTATTATAAGAAACTCTTT. The encoded protein is CATWDRANYYKKLF.

A few counts support this clone. Given a far larger clone just one base away, this is likely a sequencing read error. In the same sample, other DNA sequences code for this CDR3. The chain carries TRGV9 and TRGJ1 or TRGJ2. No J gene was available from TCRdb, and it was assigned here by a germline match of the DNA. Germline V gene sequence: CDR1 GITISATS, CDR2 ISYDGTV (reference sequence). This CDR3 spans 14 amino acids. The CDR3 DNA follows: TGTGCTTTGTGGGAGGTGCATAATCATTATAAGAAACTCTTT. Its translation: CALWEVHNHYKKLF.

As regards this clone: TCRdb assigns this DNA the protein of a much larger clone, which departs from its translation at residue 7; this likely reflects a read error, and the protein shown comes from translating the DNA. The chain uses TRGV9 and TRGJ1 or TRGJ2. Since TCRdb gives no J gene, matching the DNA to germline was used here to assign it. CDR3 length: 15 residues. Germline CDR1 GITISATS, CDR2 ISYDGTV (reference sequence). V shed 2 bases, J shed 0 bases, and the junction held 7 bases outside the gene matches. CDR3 DNA: TGTGCCTTGTGGGAGGAATCTTCGAATTATTATAAGAAACTCTTT. Residues: CALWEESSNYYKKLF.

This clone was seen ten or more times. The protein recorded in TCRdb matches a much larger clone and deviates from this DNA's translation at residue 4, suggesting a read error; the protein here is obtained by translating the DNA. This chain connects TRGV4 to TRGJ1 or TRGJ2. Germline trimming cut 7 bases from V and 2 bases from J; bases unmatched to any gene: 8. This CDR3 region has 13 residues. Germline loops: CDR1 EGSTGY, CDR2 YDSYTSSV. CDR3 amino acids: CATCDRYYYKKLF. The DNA for the CDR3 is TGTGCCACCTGTGATAGGTATTATTATAAGAAACTCTTT.

This clone has ten or more counts. A far larger clone is one base from this, pointing to a likely read error. The chain recombines TRGV9 with TRGJP. This CDR3 has 19 amino acids. Germline CDR1 is GITISATS and CDR2 is ISYDGTV (reference sequence). Here the CDR3 DNA reads TGTGCCTTGTGGGAGGTGCATTTGGTGAGGGAGTCGGGCAAAAAAATCAAGGTATTT. Encoded protein: CALWEVHLVRESGKKIKVF.

This clone was detected a few times. A single base separates this from a much larger clone, so it may be a read error. The limits of the CDR3 on the DNA are not certain, so only TCRdb's listed CDR3 is given. Other DNA sequences of this sample code for an identical CDR3. The V segment is TRGV2, and no J call was made. Termini included, the CDR3 measures 31 amino acids. Germline loops: CDR1 EGSNGY, CDR2 YDSYNSKV. CDR3 protein: CATWDGLAIRNSLAVEQHLLSQVSIGRIQHF.

This clone appeared a few times. This likely stems from a read error, as it lies one base from a far larger clone. V usage is TRGV3 and J usage is TRGJ1 or TRGJ2. The J gene comes from matching the DNA to germline here; TCRdb lacks it. This CDR3 is 11 amino acids long. Trimming removed 0 bases from V and 10 bases from J; junction bases left unmatched: 3. Germline V CDR1 and CDR2: VTNTFY, YDVSTARD (reference sequence). Here the CDR3 DNA reads TGTGCCACCTGGGACAGGGGAAAGAAACTCTTT. Amino acids: CATWDRGKKLF.

Many counts were recorded for this clone. Other DNA sequences in the same sample also yield this CDR3. V gene TRGV2 combines with J gene TRGJ1 or TRGJ2. The CDR3 sequence is 14 residues long. Germline values: CDR1 EGSNGY, CDR2 YDSYNSKV. Unmatched junction bases numbered 4, after V lost 2 bases and J lost 0 bases. CDR3 in amino acids: CATWDETNYYKKLF. Written as DNA, the CDR3 is TGTGCCACCTGGGACGAGACGAATTATTATAAGAAACTCTTT.